The source of this T cell receptor beta chain is a study of blood T cell repertoires in COVID-19. The germline V gene has CDR1 MNHEY and CDR2 SVGAGI. There are 15 residues in the CDR3. V dropped 10 bases and J dropped 8 bases, with 24 bases sitting between them. Only in-frame clones appear in the TCRdb table, and some are missing; sequencing was by immunoSEQ multiplex PCR. The repertoire holds around 76,000 clones, with 85% as singletons. The sequence was collected from a man older than 75 with acute or convalescent COVID-19. Sequences were obtained from peripheral blood. The V call is TRBV6-5, the J call TRBJ1-5, with D maybe TRBD1 (5 bases). The CDR3 DNA follows: TGTGCCACCCAAGGGTCGGGACTCCCGCGTGAGCCCCAGCATTTT. It is translated as CATQGSGLPREPQHF.